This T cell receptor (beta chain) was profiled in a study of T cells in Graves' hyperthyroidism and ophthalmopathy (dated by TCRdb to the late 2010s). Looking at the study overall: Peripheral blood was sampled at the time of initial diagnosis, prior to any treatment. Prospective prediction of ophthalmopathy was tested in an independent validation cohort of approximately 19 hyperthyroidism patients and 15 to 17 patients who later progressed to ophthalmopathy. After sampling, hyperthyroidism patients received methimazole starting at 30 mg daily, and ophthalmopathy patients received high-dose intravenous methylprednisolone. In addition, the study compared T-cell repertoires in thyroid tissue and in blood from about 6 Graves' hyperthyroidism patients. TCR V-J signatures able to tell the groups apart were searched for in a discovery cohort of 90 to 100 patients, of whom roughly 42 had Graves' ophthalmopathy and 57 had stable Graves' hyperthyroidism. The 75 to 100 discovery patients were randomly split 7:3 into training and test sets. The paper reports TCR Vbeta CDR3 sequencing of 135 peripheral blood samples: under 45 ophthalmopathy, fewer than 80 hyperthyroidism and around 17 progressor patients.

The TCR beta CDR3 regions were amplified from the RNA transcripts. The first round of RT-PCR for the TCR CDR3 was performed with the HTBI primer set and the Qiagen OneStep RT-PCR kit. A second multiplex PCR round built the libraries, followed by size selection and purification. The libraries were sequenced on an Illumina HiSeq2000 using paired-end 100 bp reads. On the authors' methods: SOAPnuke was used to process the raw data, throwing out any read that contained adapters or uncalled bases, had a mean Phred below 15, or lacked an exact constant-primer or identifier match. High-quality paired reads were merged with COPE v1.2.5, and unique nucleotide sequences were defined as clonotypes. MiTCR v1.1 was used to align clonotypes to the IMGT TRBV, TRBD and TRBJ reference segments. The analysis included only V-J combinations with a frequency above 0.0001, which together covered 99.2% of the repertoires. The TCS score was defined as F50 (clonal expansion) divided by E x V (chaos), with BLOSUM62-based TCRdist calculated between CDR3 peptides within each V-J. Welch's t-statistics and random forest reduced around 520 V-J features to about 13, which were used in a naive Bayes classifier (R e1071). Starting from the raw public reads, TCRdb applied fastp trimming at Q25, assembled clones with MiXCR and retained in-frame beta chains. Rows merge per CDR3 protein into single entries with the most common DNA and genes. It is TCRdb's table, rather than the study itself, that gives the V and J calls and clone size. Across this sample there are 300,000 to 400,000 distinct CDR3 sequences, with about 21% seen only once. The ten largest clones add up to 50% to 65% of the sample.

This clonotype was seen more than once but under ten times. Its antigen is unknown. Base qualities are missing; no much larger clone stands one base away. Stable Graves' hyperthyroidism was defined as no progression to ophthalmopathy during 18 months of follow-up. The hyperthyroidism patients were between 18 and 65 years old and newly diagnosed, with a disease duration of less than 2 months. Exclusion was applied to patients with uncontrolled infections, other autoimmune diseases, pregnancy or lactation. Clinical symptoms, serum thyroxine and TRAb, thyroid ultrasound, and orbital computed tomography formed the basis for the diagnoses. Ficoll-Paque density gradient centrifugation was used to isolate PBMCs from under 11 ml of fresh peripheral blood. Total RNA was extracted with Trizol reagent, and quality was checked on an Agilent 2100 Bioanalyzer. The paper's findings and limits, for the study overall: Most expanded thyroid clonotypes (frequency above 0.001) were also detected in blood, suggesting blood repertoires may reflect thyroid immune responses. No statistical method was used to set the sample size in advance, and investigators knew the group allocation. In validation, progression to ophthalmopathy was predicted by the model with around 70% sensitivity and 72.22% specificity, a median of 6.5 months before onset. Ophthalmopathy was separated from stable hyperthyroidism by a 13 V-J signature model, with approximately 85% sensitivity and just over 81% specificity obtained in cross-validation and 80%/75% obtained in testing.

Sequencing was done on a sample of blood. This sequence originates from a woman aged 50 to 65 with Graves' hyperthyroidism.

The CDR3 amino acid sequence is: CASSPGGLQQETQYF. The bases are TGTGCCAGCAGTCCAGGCGGGCTCCAACAAGAGACCCAGTACTTC. The chain couples TRBV2 to TRBJ2-5, with TRBD2 as a weak D call on 5 bases. V and J are truncated by 5 bases and 2 bases respectively, leaving an intervening sequence of 15 bases. The CDR3 runs 15 amino acids, cysteine and phenylalanine included. Just CDR3 DNA is preserved here, 45 bases in frame from base 1. CDR1 is given as SNHLY and CDR2 as FYNNEI, both from the germline V gene.